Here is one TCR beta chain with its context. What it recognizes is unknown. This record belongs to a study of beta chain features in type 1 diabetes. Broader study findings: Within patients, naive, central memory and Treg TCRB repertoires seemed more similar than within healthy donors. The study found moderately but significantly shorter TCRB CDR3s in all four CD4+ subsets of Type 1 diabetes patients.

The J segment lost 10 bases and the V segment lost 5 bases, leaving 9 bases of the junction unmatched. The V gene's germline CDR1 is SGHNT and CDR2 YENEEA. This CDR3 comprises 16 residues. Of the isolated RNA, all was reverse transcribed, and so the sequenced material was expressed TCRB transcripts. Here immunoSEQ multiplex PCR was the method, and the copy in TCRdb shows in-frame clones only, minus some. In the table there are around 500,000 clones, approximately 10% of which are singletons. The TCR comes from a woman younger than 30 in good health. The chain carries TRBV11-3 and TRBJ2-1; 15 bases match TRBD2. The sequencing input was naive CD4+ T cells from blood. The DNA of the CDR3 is TGTGCCAGCAGCCCTGGACTAGCGGGAGGGCTAGAGGAGCAGTTCTTC. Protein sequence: CASSPGLAGGLEEQFF.